This entry is about one T cell receptor (beta chain). Per the authors' pipeline: The authors estimated nucleated cell counts from reference gene primer amplification. The protocol was immunoSEQ multiplex PCR, while the TCRdb copy is restricted to in-frame clones and leaves out a portion. D and trimming were read from the DNA, whereas the V and J calls and clone size are those reported in that table. The repertoire holds just over 150,000 clones, with 85% to 95% as singletons. This entry belongs to a study of blood T cell repertoires in COVID-19. Looking at the study overall: The United States, Italy and Spain supplied acute and convalescent COVID-19 samples. In each case, the material was cDNA or gDNA derived from T cells, B-cell-depleted T cells, or PBMCs.

Trimming took 6 bases from V and 3 from J, leaving 8 bases between them. The length of the CDR3 is 11 residues. CDR1 DFQATT and CDR2 SNEGSKA come from the germline V gene (reference sequence). Sequenced sample: peripheral blood. This sequence was found in a woman in her 50s with acute or convalescent COVID-19. The gene calls are TRBV20-1 and TRBJ1-2; D is undetermined. This chain's CDR3 is CSAPRDYGYTF. CDR3 DNA: TGCAGTGCCCCTCGGGACTATGGCTACACCTTC.